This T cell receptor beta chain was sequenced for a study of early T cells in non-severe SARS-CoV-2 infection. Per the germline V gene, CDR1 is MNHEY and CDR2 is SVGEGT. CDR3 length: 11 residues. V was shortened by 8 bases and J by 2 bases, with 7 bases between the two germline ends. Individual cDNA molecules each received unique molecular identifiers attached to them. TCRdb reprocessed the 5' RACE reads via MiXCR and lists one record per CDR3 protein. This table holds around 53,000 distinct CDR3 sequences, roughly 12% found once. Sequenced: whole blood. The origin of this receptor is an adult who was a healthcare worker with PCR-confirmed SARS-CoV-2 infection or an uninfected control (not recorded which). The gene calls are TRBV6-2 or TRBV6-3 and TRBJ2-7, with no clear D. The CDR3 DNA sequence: TGTGCCAGCTCTAGAGCCTACGAGCAGTACTTC. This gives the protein CASSRAYEQYF.